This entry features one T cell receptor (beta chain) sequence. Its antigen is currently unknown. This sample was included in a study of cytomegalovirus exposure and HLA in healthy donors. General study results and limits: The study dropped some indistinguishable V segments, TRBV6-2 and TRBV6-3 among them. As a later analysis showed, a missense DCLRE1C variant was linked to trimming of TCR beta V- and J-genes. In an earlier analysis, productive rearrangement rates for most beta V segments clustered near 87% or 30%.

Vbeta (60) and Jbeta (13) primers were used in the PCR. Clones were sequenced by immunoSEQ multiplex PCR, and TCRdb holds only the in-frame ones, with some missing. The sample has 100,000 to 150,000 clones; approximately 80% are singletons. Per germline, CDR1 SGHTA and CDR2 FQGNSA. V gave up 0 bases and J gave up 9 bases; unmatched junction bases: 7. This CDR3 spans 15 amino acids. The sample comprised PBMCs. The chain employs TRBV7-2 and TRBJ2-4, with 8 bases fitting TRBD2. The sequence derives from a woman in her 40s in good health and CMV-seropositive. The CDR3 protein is CASSLATGGGSIQYF. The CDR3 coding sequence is TGTGCCAGCAGCTTAGCGACGGGAGGGGGTAGCATTCAGTACTTC.